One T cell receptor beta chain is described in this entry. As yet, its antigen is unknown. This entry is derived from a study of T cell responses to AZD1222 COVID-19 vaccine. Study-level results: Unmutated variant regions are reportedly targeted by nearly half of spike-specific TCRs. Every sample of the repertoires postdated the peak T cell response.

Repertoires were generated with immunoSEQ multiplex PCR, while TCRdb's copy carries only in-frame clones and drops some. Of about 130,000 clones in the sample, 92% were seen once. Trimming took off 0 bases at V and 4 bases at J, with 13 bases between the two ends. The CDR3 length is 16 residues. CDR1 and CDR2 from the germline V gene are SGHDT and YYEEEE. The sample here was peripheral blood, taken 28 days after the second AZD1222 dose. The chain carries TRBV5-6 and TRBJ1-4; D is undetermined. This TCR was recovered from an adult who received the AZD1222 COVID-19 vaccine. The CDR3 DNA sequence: TGTGCCAGCAGCTTGGGGTTAGGGAAGAATAATGAAAAACTGTTTTTT. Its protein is CASSLGLGKNNEKLFF.